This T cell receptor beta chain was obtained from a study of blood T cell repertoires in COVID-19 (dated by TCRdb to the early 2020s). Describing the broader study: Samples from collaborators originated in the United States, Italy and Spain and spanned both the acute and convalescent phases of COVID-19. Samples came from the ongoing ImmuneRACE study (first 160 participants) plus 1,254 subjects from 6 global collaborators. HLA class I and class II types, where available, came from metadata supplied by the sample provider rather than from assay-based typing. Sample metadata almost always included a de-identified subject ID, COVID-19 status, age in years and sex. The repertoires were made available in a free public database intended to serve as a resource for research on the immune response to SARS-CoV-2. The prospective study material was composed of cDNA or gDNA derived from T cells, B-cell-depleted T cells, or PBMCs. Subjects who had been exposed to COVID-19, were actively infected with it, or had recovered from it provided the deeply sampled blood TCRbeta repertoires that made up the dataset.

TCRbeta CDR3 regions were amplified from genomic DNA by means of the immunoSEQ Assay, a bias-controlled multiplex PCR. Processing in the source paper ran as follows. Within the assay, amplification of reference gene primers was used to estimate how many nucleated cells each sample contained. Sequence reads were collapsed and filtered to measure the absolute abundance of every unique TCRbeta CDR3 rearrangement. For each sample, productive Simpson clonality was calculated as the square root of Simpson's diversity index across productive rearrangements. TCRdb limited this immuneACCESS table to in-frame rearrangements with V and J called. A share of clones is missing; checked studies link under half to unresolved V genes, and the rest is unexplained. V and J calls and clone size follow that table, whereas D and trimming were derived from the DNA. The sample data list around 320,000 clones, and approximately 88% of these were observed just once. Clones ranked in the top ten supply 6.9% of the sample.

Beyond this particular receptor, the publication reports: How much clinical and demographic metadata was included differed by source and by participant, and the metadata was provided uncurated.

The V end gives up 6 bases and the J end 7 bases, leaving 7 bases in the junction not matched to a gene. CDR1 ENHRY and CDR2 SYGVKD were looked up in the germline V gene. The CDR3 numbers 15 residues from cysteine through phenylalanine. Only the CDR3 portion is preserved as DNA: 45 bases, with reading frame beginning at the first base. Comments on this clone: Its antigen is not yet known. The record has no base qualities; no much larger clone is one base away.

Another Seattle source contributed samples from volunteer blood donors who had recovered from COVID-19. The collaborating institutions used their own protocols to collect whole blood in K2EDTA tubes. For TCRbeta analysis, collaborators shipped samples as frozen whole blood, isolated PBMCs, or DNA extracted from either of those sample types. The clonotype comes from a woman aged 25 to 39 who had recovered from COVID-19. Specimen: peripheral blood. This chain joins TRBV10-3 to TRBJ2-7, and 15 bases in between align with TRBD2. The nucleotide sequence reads TGTGCCATCAGCCCCGGACTAGCGGGGGGGCAGGAGCAGTACTTC. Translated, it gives CAISPGLAGGQEQYF.